The 20 T cell receptor beta chains presented below share a single source sample, sequenced in a study of graft-versus-host responses after intestinal transplantation. Antigens for these TCRs are unknown. Assay: immunoSEQ multiplex PCR; the TCRdb copy retains only in-frame clones and omits some. Seen here are 85,000 to 110,000 clones, under 95% observed once, and the top ten hold 0.95% to 1.5%. The specimen comprised unstimulated CD8+ T cells sorted from spleen or lymph node cells, sampled before intestinal transplant. Receptors were obtained from a human donor who received an intestinal transplant.

The chain is built from TRBV7-8 and TRBJ1-6, with TRBD1 as a possible D gene (5 bases). Per the germline V gene, CDR1 is SGHVS and CDR2 is FQNEAQ. The CDR3 is made up of 16 amino acids. Trimming took off 0 bases at V and 6 bases at J, with 12 bases between the two ends. The CDR3 bases are TGTGCCAGCAGCTTAGCGCGGCCCGGGGCTAATTCACCCCTCCACTTT. Encoded protein: CASSLARPGANSPLHF.

The sample holds one count of this clone. CDR3 region: CASSTQGWRSYEQYF. The CDR3 DNA follows: TGTGCCAGCAGTACCCAGGGATGGAGGTCCTACGAGCAGTACTTC. The V call is TRBV27, the J call TRBJ2-7; either TRBD1 or TRBD2 may supply D (5 bases each). Deletions cut 5 bases from V and 1 base from J, with 15 bases between. Germline V gives CDR1 MNHEY, CDR2 SMNVEV (reference sequence). This CDR3 spans 15 amino acids.

The chain has TRBV4-1 and TRBJ2-2; D is undetermined. V lost 3 bases, J lost 2 bases, and 10 bases lay in between. This CDR3 has 15 residues. CDR1 MGHRA and CDR2 YSYEKL come from the germline V gene. CDR3 sequence (DNA): TGCGCCAGCAGCCATTCTCCCACTAACACCGGGGAGCTGTTTTTT. Amino acid sequence: CASSHSPTNTGELFF.

The chain uses TRBV6-1 and TRBJ2-7, with D hard to call. Looked up from germline, CDR1 is MNHNS and CDR2 is SASEGT. There are 15 residues in the CDR3. V was clipped by 5 bases and J by 3 bases, with 17 bases between them. The CDR3 reads CASSPFGSPNYEQYF. CDR3 in DNA: TGTGCCAGCAGTCCCTTTGGGTCCCCCAACTACGAGCAGTACTTC.

V gene TRBV7-9 combines with J gene TRBJ1-1; weak D call: TRBD1 (5 bases). The CDR3 totals 11 residues. Per the germline V gene, CDR1 is SEHNR and CDR2 is FQNEAQ (reference sequence). Trimming left V 1 base short and J 8 bases short, with 5 bases between. CDR3: CASSLGGEAFF. CDR3 bases: TGTGCCAGCAGCTTAGGGGGCGAAGCTTTCTTT.

V is TRBV4-2 and J is TRBJ2-7, with a possible D match to TRBD2 (7 bases). Per germline, CDR1 LGHNA and CDR2 YNFKEQ. V lost 3 bases and J 7 bases, leaving 13 bases between the germline ends. CDR3 size: 13 residues. Written as DNA, the CDR3 is TGTGCCAGCAGCCAGGGGGGGCCGGGAGAGCAGTACTTC. This codes for CASSQGGPGEQYF.

The chain is built from TRBV6-1 and TRBJ2-7; the D is unclear. V lost 3 bases and J 1 base, leaving 4 bases between the germline ends. Looked up from germline, CDR1 is MNHNS and CDR2 is SASEGT. CDR3 length: 12 residues. Written as DNA, the CDR3 is TGTGCCAGCAGTGACAGTTCCTACGAGCAGTACTTC. Its translation is CASSDSSYEQYF.

This chain connects TRBV5-8 to TRBJ2-7; 7 bases align to TRBD2. J lost 5 bases, V lost 4 bases, and 0 bases had no gene match. This CDR3 is built from 11 residues. CDR1 and CDR2 from the germline V gene are SGHTS and YDEGEE. CDR3 in amino acids: CASSAGDEQYF. CDR3 bases: TGTGCCAGCAGCGCGGGGGACGAGCAGTACTTC.

This chain uses TRBV7-9 with TRBJ1-2; D ambiguous. CDR3 length: 14 amino acids. Per germline, CDR1 SEHNR and CDR2 FQNEAQ (reference sequence). The V gene lost 5 bases and the J gene lost 5 bases, with 15 bases spanning the gap. CDR3 sequence: CASSPQEGAYGYTF. In DNA, the CDR3 is TGTGCCAGCAGCCCCCAGGAGGGAGCTTATGGCTACACCTTC.

This chain joins TRBV7-9 and TRBJ2-1, with 7 bases matching TRBD1. The CDR3 extends over 15 amino acids. V lost 5 bases to trimming and J lost 2 bases; unmatched junction nucleotides: 6. Germline CDR1 is SEHNR and CDR2 is FQNEAQ (reference sequence). The CDR3 bases are TGTGCCAGCAGCACAGGGGTAGAGGCCTACAATGAGCAGTTCTTC. Translated, it gives CASSTGVEAYNEQFF. The whole variable domain, remainder taken from reference TRBV7-9 and TRBJ2-1, is DTGVSQNPRHKITKRGQNVTFRCDPISEHNRLYWYRQTLGQGPEFLTYFQNEAQLEKSRLLSDRFSAERPKGSFSTLEIQRTEQGDSAMYLCASSTGVEAYNEQFFGPGTRLTVL.

The chain combines TRBV6-5 with TRBJ1-6; D unclear. The V and J ends lost 3 bases and 9 bases respectively, with 12 bases between them. The CDR3 is made up of 14 amino acids. Looked up from germline, CDR1 is MNHEY and CDR2 is SVGAGI. This CDR3 reads CASSYGAGGSPLHF. CDR3 in DNA: TGTGCCAGCAGTTATGGCGCAGGAGGTTCACCCCTCCACTTT.

Comments on this clone: Other DNA variants within this sample encode the same CDR3. The rearrangement uses TRBV27 and TRBJ2-7; TRBD1 matches 8 bases. Germline V CDR1 and CDR2: MNHEY, SMNVEV (reference sequence). The CDR3 has 13 amino acids. V lost 6 bases to trimming and J lost 4 bases; unmatched junction nucleotides: 5. The CDR3 bases are TGTGCCAGCAGACCCGGGACAGGATACGAGCAGTACTTC. Translating it yields CASRPGTGYEQYF.

The chain combines TRBV9 with TRBJ1-1; the match to TRBD1 covers 8 bases. The CDR3 consists of 13 residues. The V gene end was trimmed by 4 bases and the J gene end by 7 bases; junction bases not matched to a gene: 6. Germline CDR1 is SGDLS and CDR2 is YYNGEE. DNA of the CDR3: TGTGCCAGCAGCCCGGGGACAGGTTATGAAGCTTTCTTT. It codes for CASSPGTGYEAFF.

A note on this clone: Compared with germline, one end of the junction differs, possibly owing to a read error. The same CDR3 also results from other DNA sequences found in this sample. This sequence joins TRBV19 and TRBJ1-1; 7 positions match TRBD1. CDR1 is LNHDA, CDR2 SQIVND, per germline (reference sequence). This CDR3 has 15 residues. CDR3 sequence reads: CASSVSPGGNTEAFF. The DNA for the CDR3 is TGCGCCAGTAGTGTTTCTCCAGGGGGGAACACTGAAGCTTTCTTT.

The chain joins TRBV14 to TRBJ2-3; TRBD2 aligns across 7 bases. Trimming took 4 bases from V and 1 from J; bases not matched to a gene: 2. CDR3 length: 14 amino acids. CDR1 and CDR2 from the germline V gene are SGHDN and FVKESK. The CDR3 protein is CASSPGLGTDTQYF. The CDR3 DNA reads as TGTGCCAGCAGCCCCGGACTAGGCACAGATACGCAGTATTTT.

The V gene is TRBV4-1, the J gene TRBJ1-1, with D perhaps TRBD1 (5 bases). The CDR3 is 15 residues long. CDR1 and CDR2 from the germline V gene are MGHRA and YSYEKL. V lost 1 base and J 5 bases, leaving 14 bases between the germline ends. CDR3 amino acids: CASSQAQGARTEAFF. In nucleotides, the CDR3 is TGCGCCAGCAGCCAAGCCCAAGGGGCGCGTACTGAAGCTTTCTTT.

This chain joins TRBV27 and TRBJ2-7; TRBD1 is a possible D gene (5 bases). V shed 5 bases and J shed 0 bases, with 14 bases lying between them. The germline V gene encodes CDR1 MNHEY and CDR2 SMNVEV (reference sequence). This CDR3 is built from 15 residues. The CDR3 sequence: CASSPSDILSYEQYF. Here the CDR3 DNA reads TGTGCCAGCAGTCCCTCGGACATTCTCTCCTACGAGCAGTACTTC.

The V and J genes are TRBV28 and TRBJ2-1; D is unclear. The germline CDR1 and CDR2 sequences are MDHEN and SYDVKM. CDR3 length: 13 residues. V was pared by 5 bases and J by 12 bases, with 17 bases between. CDR3 residues: CASSPLVMSGQFF. CDR3 nucleotides: TGTGCCAGCAGTCCCCTCGTAATGTCCGGGCAGTTCTTC. The full variable domain, with the rest looked up from reference TRBV28 and TRBJ2-1, is DVKVTQSSRYLVKRTGEKVFLECVQDMDHENMFWYRQDPGLGLRLIYFSYDVKMKEKGDIPEGYSVSREKKERFSLILESASTNQTSMYLCASSPLVMSGQFFGPGTRLTVL.

As concerns this clone: The same CDR3 also results from other DNA sequences found in this sample. The chain carries TRBV7-9 and TRBJ2-2; TRBD1 or TRBD2 may be the D gene (6 bases each). The CDR3 extends over 15 amino acids. The V gene's germline CDR1 is SEHNR and CDR2 FQNEAQ (reference sequence). V lost 5 bases to trimming and J lost 2 bases, with 12 bases between them. CDR3 coding DNA: TGTGCCAGCAGCCCCCCCGGGGGCAACACCGGGGAGCTGTTTTTT. Its translation is CASSPPGGNTGELFF.

This chain connects TRBV11-1 to TRBJ2-5, with D perhaps given as TRBD1 or TRBD2 (5 bases each). The CDR3 is 13 residues long. Between the trimmed V and J ends, which lost 5 bases and 3 bases, there was a span of 10 bases. CDR1 and CDR2 (germline): SGHAT, FQDESV (reference sequence). CDR3 amino acids: CASSRDGEETQYF. The DNA for the CDR3 is TGTGCCAGCAGCCGGGACGGGGAAGAGACCCAGTACTTC. Drawing the rest from reference TRBV11-1 and TRBJ2-5, the complete variable domain is EAEVAQSPRYKITEKSQAVAFWCDPISGHATLYWYRQILGQGPELLVQFQDESVVDDSQLPKDRFSAERLKGVDSTLKIQPAELGDSAMYLCASSRDGEETQYFGPGTRLLVL.